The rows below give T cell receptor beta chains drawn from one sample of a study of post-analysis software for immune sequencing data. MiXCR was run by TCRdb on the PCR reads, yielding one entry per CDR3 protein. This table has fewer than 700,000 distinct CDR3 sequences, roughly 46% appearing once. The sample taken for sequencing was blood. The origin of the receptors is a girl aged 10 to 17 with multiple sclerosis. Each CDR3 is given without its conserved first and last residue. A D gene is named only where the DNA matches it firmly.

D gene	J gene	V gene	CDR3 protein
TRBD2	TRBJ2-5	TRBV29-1	SVLAGEKETQY
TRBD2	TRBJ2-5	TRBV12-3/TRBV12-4	ASSLGLGLEAETQY
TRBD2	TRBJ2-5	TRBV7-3	ASSIGTRETQY
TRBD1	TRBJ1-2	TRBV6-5	ASSNRGRGSGYT
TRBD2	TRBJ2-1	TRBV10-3	AISASRVAGASYNEQF
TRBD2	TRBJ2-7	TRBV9	ASSVASGRVYEQY
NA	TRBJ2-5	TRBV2	ASQMGSEETQY
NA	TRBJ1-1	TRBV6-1	ASSEIPRGQGTEAF
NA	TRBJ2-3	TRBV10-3	AISDREMLTDTQY
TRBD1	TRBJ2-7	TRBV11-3	ASSHRQGGAYEQY
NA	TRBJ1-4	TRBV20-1	SASSRVATNEKLF
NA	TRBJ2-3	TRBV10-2	ASSEARGTTDTQY
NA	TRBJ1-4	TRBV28	ASWSRQEEKLF
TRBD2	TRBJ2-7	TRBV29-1	SVELAGGGDEQY
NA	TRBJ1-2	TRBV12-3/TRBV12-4	ASSLTPQGYT
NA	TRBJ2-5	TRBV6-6	ASSYSIVSQETQY
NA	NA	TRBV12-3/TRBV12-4	ASQTRGAFEQY
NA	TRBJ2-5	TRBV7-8	ASSLLLPQETPY
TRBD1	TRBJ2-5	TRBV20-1	SAPGQGSEAQY
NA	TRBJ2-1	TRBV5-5	ASSSRHIGNEQF
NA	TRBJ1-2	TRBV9	ASSVQSTTGIYGYT
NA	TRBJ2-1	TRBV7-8	ASSPPAPYNEQF
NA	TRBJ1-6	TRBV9	ASSVEVRRDSPLH
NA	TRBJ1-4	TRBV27	ASRSLGRNEKLF